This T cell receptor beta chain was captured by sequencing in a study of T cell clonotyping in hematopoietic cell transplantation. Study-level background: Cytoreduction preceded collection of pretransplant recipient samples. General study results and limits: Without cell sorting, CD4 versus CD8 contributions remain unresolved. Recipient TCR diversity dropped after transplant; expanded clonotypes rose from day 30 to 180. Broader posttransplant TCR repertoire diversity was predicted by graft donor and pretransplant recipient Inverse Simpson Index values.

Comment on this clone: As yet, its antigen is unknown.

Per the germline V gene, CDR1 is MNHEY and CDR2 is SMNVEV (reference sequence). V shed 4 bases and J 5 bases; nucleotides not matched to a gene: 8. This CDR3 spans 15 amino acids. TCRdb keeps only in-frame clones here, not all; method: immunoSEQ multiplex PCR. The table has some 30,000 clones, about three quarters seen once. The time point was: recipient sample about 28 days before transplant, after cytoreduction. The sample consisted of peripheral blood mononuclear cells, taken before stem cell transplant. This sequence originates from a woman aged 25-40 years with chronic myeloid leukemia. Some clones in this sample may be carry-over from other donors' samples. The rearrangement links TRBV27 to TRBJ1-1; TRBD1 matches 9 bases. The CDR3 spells CASSWLTGGETEAFF. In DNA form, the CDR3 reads TGTGCCAGCAGTTGGCTTACAGGGGGCGAGACTGAAGCTTTCTTT.